Listed below are T cell receptor beta chains from one sample, sequenced in a study of cytomegalovirus exposure and HLA in healthy donors. Here immunoSEQ multiplex PCR was the method, and the copy in TCRdb shows in-frame clones only, minus some. The repertoire has approximately 75,000 clones, 65% to 75% of them found once; the top ten carry around 10%. Sequencing input: PBMCs. All receptors derive from a woman aged 55-69 years in good health and CMV-seropositive. The CDR3 runs from the conserved cysteine through the conserved F or W. A D gene is named only where the DNA matches it firmly. Rows may omit the clone size; those that give it use once, few, many or a size class.

clone_size,j_call,v_call,d_call,cdr3_length,cdr3_nt,cdr3_aa
few,TRBJ1-3,TRBV6-1,.,14,TGTGCCAGCAGTGAACTGGCCTCTGGAAACACCATATATTTT,CASSELASGNTIYF
once,TRBJ2-7,TRBV19,TRBD1,15,TGTGCCAGTACCAAAACAGGGGTTGGGGCCTACGAGCAGTACTTC,CASTKTGVGAYEQYF
once,TRBJ1-1,TRBV7-3,.,15,TGTGCCAGCAGCTTAAGCCGGTCAGGTTCGGCTGAAGCTTTCTTT,CASSLSRSGSAEAFF
once,TRBJ2-2,TRBV5-4,.,15,TGTGCCAGCAGCCGATCATACACAAACACCGGGGAGCTGTTTTTT,CASSRSYTNTGELFF
.,TRBJ2-1,TRBV18,TRBD2,15,TGTGCCAGCTCACCACCGAGCGGGGGTTACAATGAGCAGTTCTTC,CASSPPSGGYNEQFF
few,TRBJ2-7,TRBV5-1,.,13,TGCGCCAGCAGCTTAGGCGGGGTATCCGAGCAGTACTTC,CASSLGGVSEQYF
few,TRBJ1-1,TRBV27,TRBD1,13,TGTGCCAGCAGACCCAGGGGGCCTACTGAAGCTTTCTTT,CASRPRGPTEAFF
.,TRBJ2-3,TRBV7-3,TRBD1,18,TGTGCCAGCAGCTTACGACCCTACCGGGACAGGCAAGCAGATACGCAGTATTTT,CASSLRPYRDRQADTQYF
medium-sized,TRBJ1-1,TRBV7-8,.,13,TGTGCCAGCAGCTTTGACGGGACACGTGTTGCTTTCTTT,CASSFDGTRVAFF
.,TRBJ1-1,TRBV6-5,.,12,TGTGCCAGCAGTAGAGTAGAAACTGAAGCTTTCTTT,CASSRVETEAFF
.,TRBJ2-3,TRBV5-4,TRBD2,16,TGTGCCAGCAGCTTGGAGGCTAGCGGCTACACAGATACGCAGTATTTT,CASSLEASGYTDTQYF
.,TRBJ2-1,TRBV5-1,.,14,TGCGCCAGCAGCTTGGGGATCTCGGGGAATGAGCAGTTCTTC,CASSLGISGNEQFF
.,TRBJ1-2,TRBV19,TRBD1,12,TGTGCCAGTCGACAGGGCTCATATGGCTACACCTTC,CASRQGSYGYTF
.,TRBJ2-6,TRBV5-1,.,15,TGCGCCAGCAGCTTGGCCGCGTCTGGGGCCAACGTCCTGACTTTC,CASSLAASGANVLTF
few,TRBJ1-4,TRBV6-1,.,15,TGTGCCAGCAGTGAACTTTTCCTGAGTGGTGAAAAACTGTTTTTT,CASSELFLSGEKLFF
.,TRBJ2-7,TRBV7-2,TRBD1,14,TGTGCCAGCAGCTTAGGGGACAGGGTCTACGAGCAGTACTTC,CASSLGDRVYEQYF
once,TRBJ1-2,TRBV6-1,TRBD1,14,TGTGCCAGCAGTCCGGGACAGAGTTACTATGGCTACACCTTC,CASSPGQSYYGYTF
.,TRBJ1-1,TRBV21-1,.,17,TGTGCCAGCAGCAAAGAGAGGGGAGGGGGTCGACGCACTGAAGCTTTCTTT,CASSKERGGGRRTEAFF
.,TRBJ2-1,TRBV27,.,11,TGTGCCAGCAGTGCGTACAATGAGCAGTTCTTC,CASSAYNEQFF
.,TRBJ2-1,TRBV18,.,13,TGTGCCAGCTCACCAGCGGGCTACAATGAGCAGTTCTTC,CASSPAGYNEQFF
.,TRBJ2-1,TRBV25-1,TRBD2,16,TGTGCCAGCAGTCGGGATTTAGGCGGGGGGTTCGACGAGCAGTTCTTC,CASSRDLGGGFDEQFF
.,TRBJ1-1,TRBV11-3,.,13,TGTGCCAGCAGCTCCCCGTGGAGTCGTGAAGCTTTCTTT,CASSSPWSREAFF
.,TRBJ2-5,TRBV2,TRBD2,16,TGTGCCAGCAGTGGGACTAGCGGGGGGTTCCAAGAGACCCAGTACTTC,CASSGTSGGFQETQYF
.,TRBJ2-1,TRBV6-1,.,12,TGTGCCAGCAGTACTGCGGGGCATGAGCAGTTCTTC,CASSTAGHEQFF
.,TRBJ2-1,TRBV19,.,16,TGTGCCAGTAGTATAGGGTTAGCGGTTACCTACAATGAGCAGTTCTTC,CASSIGLAVTYNEQFF
few,TRBJ2-3,TRBV27,.,14,TGTGCCAGCAGTTTAGAGAAACGCACAGATACGCAGTATTTT,CASSLEKRTDTQYF
.,TRBJ2-1,TRBV29-1,TRBD2,14,TGCAGCGTTGGATTAGCGGGGAATCCCAATGAGCAGTTCTTC,CSVGLAGNPNEQFF
once,TRBJ2-7,TRBV5-4,TRBD2,14,TGTGCCAGCAGCTTCGCGGGGGGCCCCCCCGAGCAGTACTTC,CASSFAGGPPEQYF
.,TRBJ2-5,TRBV11-3,.,15,TGTGCCAGCAGCTTAGATTGGTGGGGGGAGGAGGTCCAGTACTTC,CASSLDWWGEEVQYF
.,TRBJ2-2,TRBV30,.,14,TGTGCCTGGAGTAGGCAAGGGGTCACCGGGGAGCTGTTTTTT,CAWSRQGVTGELFF
once,TRBJ2-2,TRBV18,TRBD1,15,TGTGCCAGCTCACCGGGACAGAGGCGGGTCGGGGAGCTGTTTTTT,CASSPGQRRVGELFF
.,TRBJ2-7,TRBV29-1,.,12,TGCAGCGTTGGTGAGAGAGGCTACGAGCAGTACTTC,CSVGERGYEQYF
.,TRBJ1-6,TRBV30,TRBD1,14,TGTGCCTGGAGTGAGCAGGGGGTGAGTTCACCCCTCCACTTT,CAWSEQGVSSPLHF
large,TRBJ1-6,TRBV9,.,12,TGTGCCAGCGGGGCGCCTAATTCACCCCTCCACTTT,CASGAPNSPLHF
.,TRBJ2-5,TRBV2,TRBD2,13,TGTGCCAGCAGTGCGCGGGAGTCGGAGACCCAGTACTTC,CASSARESETQYF
.,TRBJ2-7,TRBV11-3,.,13,TGTGCCAGCAGCTCTAACCCCTCTAGCGAGCAGTACTTC,CASSSNPSSEQYF
.,TRBJ2-7,TRBV6-1,.,14,TGTGCCAGCACTGTCACCCCCAGCTCCTACGAGCAGTACTTC,CASTVTPSSYEQYF
.,TRBJ2-7,TRBV6-1,.,14,TGTGCCAGCAGTGAGGTCAGGCACTCCTACGAGCAGTACTTC,CASSEVRHSYEQYF
.,TRBJ2-3,TRBV18,.,14,TGTGCCAGCTCACTCGCGACGGGAACAGATACGCAGTATTTT,CASSLATGTDTQYF
.,TRBJ1-2,TRBV19,.,15,TGTGCCAGTACCAGATCGACAGGATGGGGCTATGGCTACACCTTC,CASTRSTGWGYGYTF